The 18 T cell receptor beta chains in this list originate from one sample, sequenced in a study of T cell changes during pregnancy in multiple sclerosis (dated by TCRdb to about 2019). The library was generated by the immunoSEQ multiplex PCR assay. The immuneACCESS repertoire file appears here via TCRdb, limited to in-frame rearrangements. These files lack a portion of the clones; in checked studies, under half of the deficit traces to unresolved V genes, and the cause of the others is not known. The sample data list tens of thousands of clones, and 91% of these were observed just once. In total, the top ten clones hold around 0.8% of the sample. Sequenced material: CD4+ T cells from peripheral blood mononuclear cells, taken before pregnancy. The receptors shown here come from a female donor with multiple sclerosis, enrolled in a pregnancy study.

A few counts support this clone. This chain connects TRBV7-2 to TRBJ1-1; D remains ambiguous. Trimming cost V 2 bases and J 8 bases, with 6 bases left between them. CDR1 is SGHTA and CDR2 is FQGNSA in the germline V gene. This CDR3 has 11 residues. CDR3 sequence: CASSLWEEAFF. CDR3 DNA: TGTGCCAGCAGCTTATGGGAGGAAGCTTTCTTT.

The chain couples TRBV7-6 to TRBJ1-2, with TRBD1 identical over 9 bases. The CDR3 covers 16 residues. Germline assignment: CDR1 SGHVS and CDR2 FNYEAQ. V lost 5 bases, J lost 3 bases, and 10 bases stayed unmatched. CDR3 DNA: TGTGCCAGCAGCATAGGACAGGGGAGGTTTGACTATGGCTACACCTTC. It is translated as CASSIGQGRFDYGYTF.

CDR3 residues: CASRIRGQGTEAFF. The CDR3 DNA reads as TGTGCCAGCAGAATACGAGGACAGGGTACTGAAGCTTTCTTT. The rearrangement joins TRBV7-2 to TRBJ1-1; 8 bases align to TRBD1. The CDR3 covers 14 residues. The V gene's germline CDR1 is SGHTA and CDR2 FQGNSA. V shed 6 bases and J 5 bases; nucleotides not matched to a gene: 8.

The V call is TRBV7-3, the J call TRBJ1-1; D is unclear. The V end lost 4 bases, the J end lost 1 base, and 13 bases lay between the germline ends. The CDR3 consists of 15 residues. The germline gives CDR1 SGHTA, CDR2 FQGTGA. The CDR3 sequence is CASSSIPAPNTEAFF. The CDR3 DNA follows: TGTGCCAGCAGCTCAATCCCCGCGCCGAACACTGAAGCTTTCTTT.

This chain joins TRBV10-3 and TRBJ2-2; the D gene is possibly TRBD1 (6 bases). CDR3 length equals 14 residues. V lost 7 bases to trimming and J lost 0 bases, with 9 bases between them. CDR1 is ENHRY and CDR2 is SYGVKD in the germline V gene. The CDR3 DNA reads as TGTGCCATCAAGGACAGTTCGAACACCGGGGAGCTGTTTTTT. Translation: CAIKDSSNTGELFF.

The chain uses TRBV10-3 and TRBJ1-5; no firm D call. CDR1 is ENHRY, CDR2 SYGVKD, per germline. The CDR3 loop spans 13 amino acids. V dropped 4 bases and J dropped 7 bases, with 11 bases sitting between them. The CDR3 region is CAISVGPKQPQHF. The CDR3 DNA reads as TGTGCCATCAGTGTTGGGCCAAAACAGCCCCAGCATTTT.

Only one count was recorded for this clone. The chain recombines TRBV2 with TRBJ2-2, with 10 nucleotides matching TRBD1. The CDR3 covers 14 residues. Germline CDR1 SNHLY, CDR2 FYNNEI. The trim removed 8 bases at V and 3 bases at J, leaving 3 bases unmatched. The CDR3, as DNA: TGTGCCAGCCGGACAGGGGGAGACACCGGGGAGCTGTTTTTT. Translated: CASRTGGDTGELFF.

This chain uses TRBV28 with TRBJ2-4, with unresolved D. This CDR3 spans 15 amino acids. In germline, CDR1 is MDHEN, CDR2 SYDVKM. The germline V and J ends were trimmed by 2 bases and 0 bases, with 8 bases remaining between them. CDR3 sequence reads: CASSLRYLAKNIQYF. As DNA, the CDR3 is TGTGCCAGCAGTTTACGTTATTTAGCCAAAAACATTCAGTACTTC.

The genes are TRBV6-5 and TRBJ2-1; a weak D match, TRBD1 (5 bases). Germline V gene sequence: CDR1 MNHEY, CDR2 SVGAGI. This CDR3 region has 15 residues. V dropped 5 bases and J dropped 0 bases, with 11 bases sitting between them. CDR3 DNA sequence: TGTGCCAGCAGTAGGGGTCTTAGCTCCTACAATGAGCAGTTCTTC. Protein sequence: CASSRGLSSYNEQFF.

The chain links TRBV7-9 to TRBJ1-4; possible D gene TRBD1, 6 bases. This CDR3 spans 16 amino acids. From germline, CDR1 is SEHNR and CDR2 FQNEAQ (reference sequence). V lost 1 base and J lost 1, with 10 bases in between. This CDR3 is CASSLGDIVTNEKLFF. Here the CDR3 DNA reads TGTGCCAGCAGCTTAGGGGACATTGTAACTAATGAAAAACTGTTTTTT.

J is TRBJ2-7 and V is TRBV7-2; 9 bases align to TRBD1. V trimming: 1 base; J trimming: 1 base; junction bases outside the gene matches: 5. Germline V CDR1 and CDR2: SGHTA, FQGNSA. The CDR3 loop spans 16 amino acids. The DNA for the CDR3 is TGTGCCAGCAGCTTAGGTAGGGGACAGGGTTCCTACGAGCAGTACTTC. It translates to CASSLGRGQGSYEQYF.

The V gene is TRBV7-9, the J gene TRBJ1-2; TRBD1 matches 7 bases. This CDR3 region has 15 residues. Germline V CDR1 and CDR2: SEHNR, FQNEAQ (reference sequence). Trimming cost V 1 base and J 7 bases; bases outside gene matches: 9. The CDR3 here is CASSLGGDRVTGYTF. The CDR3 region has the DNA TGTGCCAGCAGCTTAGGAGGAGACAGGGTTACTGGCTACACCTTC.

J is TRBJ2-3 and V is TRBV28, with 8 positions matching TRBD1. Germline CDR1 MDHEN, CDR2 SYDVKM. V trimming: 2 bases; J trimming: 2 bases; junction bases outside the gene matches: 3. The CDR3 contains 15 residues. The CDR3 nucleotides are TGTGCCAGCAGTTTAGTGACAGGGGACACAGATACGCAGTATTTT. Protein: CASSLVTGDTDTQYF.

This rearrangement joins TRBV19 to TRBJ1-2; D may be TRBD1 (5 bases). Germline V CDR1 and CDR2: LNHDA, SQIVND (reference sequence). Trimming shortened V by 4 bases and J by 1 base, and 13 bases separated the two germline ends. CDR3 length: 15 residues. This CDR3 is CASSTRDFFNYGYTF. The CDR3, as DNA: TGTGCCAGTAGTACGCGGGACTTTTTTAACTATGGCTACACCTTC. Drawing the rest from reference TRBV19 and TRBJ1-2, the complete variable domain is DGGITQSPKYLFRKEGQNVTLSCEQNLNHDAMYWYRQDPGQGLRLIYYSQIVNDFQKGDIAEGYSVSREKKESFPLTVTSAQKNPTAFYLCASSTRDFFNYGYTFGSGTRLTVV.

The chain combines TRBV27 with TRBJ1-2; 10 bases agree with TRBD1. Germline V gene data show CDR1 as MNHEY and CDR2 as SMNVEV (reference sequence). This CDR3 region has 14 residues. The J segment lost 3 bases and the V segment lost 3 bases, leaving 1 base of the junction unmatched. CDR3 protein: CASSLDRGDYGYTF. The CDR3 nucleotides are TGTGCCAGCAGTTTGGACAGGGGGGACTATGGCTACACCTTC.

The DNA for the CDR3 is TGTGCCAGCAGCCTTAGCGGGGGGCTTACCGGGGAGCTGTTTTTT. This encodes CASSLSGGLTGELFF. The J gene is TRBJ2-2, the V gene TRBV7-8, with TRBD2 matching over 10 bases. The germline V gene has CDR1 SGHVS and CDR2 FQNEAQ. This CDR3 region has 15 residues. V trimming: 5 bases; J trimming: 5 bases; junction bases outside the gene matches: 5.

This clone has just one count. V usage is TRBV7-8 and J usage is TRBJ1-1; D gene ambiguous. With 2 bases removed from V and 1 base from J, the gap between germline ends came to 5 bases. The CDR3 has 13 residues. CDR1 and CDR2 (germline): SGHVS, FQNEAQ. CDR3 in amino acids: CASSLNRNTEAFF. CDR3 DNA: TGTGCCAGCAGCTTAAACAGGAACACTGAAGCTTTCTTT.

This clone has only one observation. The V and J genes are TRBV9 and TRBJ1-4; weak D call: TRBD1 (5 bases). This CDR3 region has 13 residues. V lost 6 bases to trimming and J lost 4 bases, with 10 bases between them. Germline loops: CDR1 SGDLS, CDR2 YYNGEE. Here the CDR3 reads CASNTGGNEKLFF. The CDR3 bases are TGTGCCAGCAACACGGGGGGTAATGAAAAACTGTTTTTT.